The 26 T cell receptor beta chains in this list originate from one sample, sequenced in a study of blood T cell repertoires in COVID-19. The table came from immunoSEQ multiplex PCR; TCRdb's copy has only in-frame clones and leaves some out. Here the sample spans around 700,000 clones, approximately 90% being singletons. Material for sequencing was peripheral blood. Every receptor here comes from a woman between 18 and 29 years old with acute or convalescent COVID-19.

V is TRBV29-1 and J is TRBJ2-1; no reliable D call. Germline values: CDR1 SQVTM, CDR2 ANQGSEA. The CDR3 runs 11 residues. V was clipped by 4 bases and J by 10 bases, with 11 bases between them. The CDR3 DNA reads TGCAGCGTTGGCTCACTTCCCGAGCAGTTCTTC. Translated: CSVGSLPEQFF.

The count of this clone is one. The chain is built from TRBV12-5 and TRBJ2-1, with TRBD2 matching over 10 bases. The trim removed 7 bases at V and 7 bases at J, leaving 10 bases unmatched. The CDR3 contains 15 residues. Germline V gene sequence: CDR1 LGHNT, CDR2 FRNRAP. The CDR3 is CASALSGGARNEQFF. CDR3 in DNA: TGTGCTAGTGCCCTGAGCGGGGGGGCTAGGAATGAGCAGTTCTTC.

The J gene is TRBJ1-2, the V gene TRBV29-1; the match to TRBD1 covers 8 bases. V lost 4 bases, J lost 6 bases, and 4 bases stayed unmatched. Germline V lookup: CDR1 SQVTM, CDR2 ANQGSEA. This CDR3 region has 12 residues. This CDR3 is CSVVGTGDGYTF. CDR3 DNA sequence: TGCAGCGTTGTTGGGACAGGAGATGGCTACACCTTC. Full variable domain (remainder filled in from reference TRBV29-1 and TRBJ1-2): SAVISQKPSRDICQRGTSLTIQCQVDSQVTMMFWYRQQPGQSLTLIATANQGSEATYESGFVIDKFPISRPNLTFSTLTVSNMSPEDSSIYLCSVVGTGDGYTFGSGTRLTVV.

The genes are TRBV21-1 and TRBJ1-5; the table gives TRBD1 as D, unverified against the DNA. TRBV21-1 is a known pseudogene. The CDR3 runs 21 residues. CDR3 in DNA: TGTGCCAGCAGCAATCCCCCACCGGAACCACAGGGGGCACAGTGGAATCAGCCCCAGCATTTT. Translating gives CASSNPPPEPQGAQWNQPQHF.

This CDR3 reads CASSKGQGSSYNEQFF. The CDR3, as DNA: TGTGCCAGCAGCAAGGGACAGGGGAGTTCCTACAATGAGCAGTTCTTC. The chain combines TRBV5-5 with TRBJ2-1; 10 bases align to TRBD1. J was trimmed by 1 base and V by 4 bases; bases with no gene match: 5. Germline CDR1 SGHKS, CDR2 YYEKEE (reference sequence). The CDR3 covers 16 residues.

The chain couples TRBV3-1 (or the pseudogene TRBV3-2) to TRBJ2-5; possible D gene TRBD1, 5 bases. The germline gives CDR1 LGHDT, CDR2 YNNKEL (reference sequence). The V end was cut by 3 bases, the J end by 5 bases, with 16 bases between. CDR3 length equals 15 residues. The CDR3 sequence is CASSQGRNGWETQYF. The CDR3 coding sequence is TGTGCCAGCAGCCAGGGGCGGAACGGTTGGGAGACCCAGTACTTC.

The rearrangement links TRBV7-9 to TRBJ2-1; 8 bases line up with TRBD1. From germline, CDR1 is SEHNR and CDR2 FQNEAQ (reference sequence). The CDR3 loop spans 16 amino acids. V trimming: 4 bases; J trimming: 5 bases; junction bases outside the gene matches: 10. CDR3 in DNA: TGTGCCAGCAGCTCTAGGATAGGACAGGGAAACAATGAGCAGTTCTTC. Translated: CASSSRIGQGNNEQFF.

The DNA for the CDR3 is TGTGCCAGCAGCTTGGGTGCGCTAGCGGGGGGCTTCAACACCGGGGAGCTGTTTTTT. Its protein is CASSLGALAGGFNTGELFF. This sequence joins TRBV5-4 and TRBJ2-2; 11 bases agree with TRBD2. This CDR3 spans 19 amino acids. CDR1 and CDR2 from the germline V gene are SGHNT and YYREEE (reference sequence). V dropped 0 bases and J dropped 2; count of bases not matched to a gene: 9.

The DNA of the CDR3 is TGTGCCAGCAGTTCGGAAAGATCCCGGGACATTTTTAACTATGGCTACACCTTC. Protein: CASSSERSRDIFNYGYTF. The rearrangement joins TRBV28 to TRBJ1-2; D perhaps matches TRBD1 (6 bases). Deletions cut 4 bases from V and 1 base from J, with 22 bases between. Germline CDR1 is MDHEN and CDR2 is SYDVKM. The CDR3 has 18 residues.

This clone occurred once. Other nucleotide sequences in the sample specify the same CDR3. The chain is built from TRBV9 and TRBJ2-2; D call uncertain. The germline CDR1 and CDR2 sequences are SGDLS and YYNGEE. The CDR3 contains 12 residues. V was pared by 2 bases and J by 4 bases, with 3 bases between. The chain's CDR3 is CASSVSTGELFF. The CDR3 nucleotides read TGTGCCAGCAGCGTTAGCACCGGGGAGCTGTTTTTT.

As regards this clone: At one of its ends the junction is not consistent with the germline gene, which may arise from a read error. The chain couples TRBV15 to TRBJ1-5; no definite D call. This CDR3 has 13 amino acids. In germline, CDR1 is LNHNV, CDR2 YYDKDF (reference sequence). DNA of the CDR3: TGTGCCACCAGCGGAGACCGAGGGTGGCCCCAGCATTTT. This encodes CATSGDRGWPQHF.

The chain has TRBV4-2 and TRBJ2-1, with 7 nucleotides matching TRBD2. Germline lookup yields CDR1 LGHNA and CDR2 YNFKEQ. The CDR3 spans 15 residues. V shed 5 bases and J 0 bases; nucleotides not matched to a gene: 4. The CDR3 nucleotides are TGTGCCAGCAGCTCCCGGGACTACTCCTACAATGAGCAGTTCTTC. It specifies CASSSRDYSYNEQFF.

V usage is TRBV5-1 and J usage is TRBJ2-1; TRBD1 agrees at 9 bases. CDR1 is SGHRS and CDR2 is YFSETQ in the germline V gene. The V gene end was trimmed by 0 bases and the J gene end by 7 bases; junction bases not matched to a gene: 5. The CDR3 loop spans 15 amino acids. The CDR3: CASSLGWTGENEQFF. The DNA of the CDR3 is TGCGCCAGCAGCTTGGGGTGGACAGGGGAGAATGAGCAGTTCTTC. Looking up the rest from reference TRBV5-1 and TRBJ2-1 gives the full variable domain: KAGVTQTPRYLIKTRGQQVTLSCSPISGHRSVSWYQQTPGQGLQFLFEYFSETQRNKGNFPGRFSGRQFSNSRSEMNVSTLELGDSALYLCASSLGWTGENEQFFGPGTRLTVL.

The chain is built from TRBV9 and TRBJ1-3; D possibly corresponds to TRBD1 (6 bases). The CDR3 loop spans 17 amino acids. Germline values: CDR1 SGDLS, CDR2 YYNGEE. V gave up 0 bases and J gave up 2 bases, with 15 bases separating them. CDR3 nucleotides: TGTGCCAGCAGCGTAGAGAACAGGGTCTGGACTGGAAACACCATATATTTT. It encodes CASSVENRVWTGNTIYF. Full variable domain (remainder filled in from reference TRBV9 and TRBJ1-3): DSGVTQTPKHLITATGQRVTLRCSPRSGDLSVYWYQQSLDQGLQFLIQYYNGEERAKGNILERFSAQQFPDLHSELNLSSLELGDSALYFCASSVENRVWTGNTIYFGEGSWLTVV.

This chain joins TRBV6-5 and TRBJ1-2; no reliable D call. With 8 bases removed from V and 5 bases from J, the gap between germline ends came to 9 bases. The CDR3 is 11 amino acids. The germline CDR1 and CDR2 sequences are MNHEY and SVGAGI. CDR3 nucleotide sequence: TGTGCCAGCTATAGGGAGTATGGCTACACCTTC. This translates into CASYREYGYTF.

This clone was observed a single time. This chain links TRBV21-1 with TRBJ2-5; TRBD1 is the table's D call and was not checked against the DNA. TRBV21-1 is recorded as a pseudogene. This CDR3 has 16 residues. The CDR3: CAIPTRTGKTKETQYF. CDR3 DNA sequence: TGTGCCATCCCCACTCGGACAGGGAAAACGAAAGAGACCCAGTACTTC.

This clone appeared a few times. The gene calls are TRBV2 and TRBJ1-1, with 7 bases matching TRBD1. Germline CDR1 reads SNHLY; CDR2 reads FYNNEI. Trimming took 8 bases from V and 6 from J; bases not matched to a gene: 12. CDR3 size: 14 residues. The CDR3 sequence: CASRLVRGPAEAFF. The DNA of the CDR3 is TGTGCCAGCCGATTAGTAAGGGGGCCGGCTGAAGCTTTCTTT. The variable domain in full, with the rest retrieved from reference TRBV2 and TRBJ1-1, is EPEVTQTPSHQVTQMGQEVILRCVPISNHLYFYWYRQILGQKVEFLVSFYNNEISEKSEIFDDQFSVERPDGSNFTLKIRSTKLEDSAMYFCASRLVRGPAEAFFGQGTRLTVV.

V gene TRBV5-4 combines with J gene TRBJ2-3, with 10 positions matching TRBD1. Unmatched junction bases numbered 11, after V lost 4 bases and J lost 6 bases. The germline V gene encodes CDR1 SGHNT and CDR2 YYREEE (reference sequence). This CDR3 is built from 16 residues. The CDR3 nucleotides read TGTGCCAGCAGCGCCGGGACAGGGGTCTTGATGGATACGCAGTATTTT. It yields the protein CASSAGTGVLMDTQYF.

CDR3 residues: CASSGRGSINNEQFF. CDR3 DNA sequence: TGTGCCAGCAGCGGCCGGGGGTCCATCAACAATGAGCAGTTCTTC. The chain has TRBV7-2 and TRBJ2-1, with a weak D call TRBD2 (6 bases). The CDR3 loop spans 15 amino acids. The germline V and J ends were trimmed by 5 bases and 5 bases, with 16 bases remaining between them. Germline-derived CDR1 and CDR2 are SGHTA and FQGNSA.

J is TRBJ2-1 and V is TRBV15; 10 positions agree with TRBD1. From germline, CDR1 is LNHNV and CDR2 YYDKDF (reference sequence). V lost 5 bases and J lost 9; bases outside the gene matches: 19. There are 18 residues in the CDR3. The CDR3 coding sequence is TGTGCCACCAGCGAGGGAATAACCGGGACAGGGGAAGGGAGTGAGCAGTTCTTC. It translates to CATSEGITGTGEGSEQFF.

The chain combines TRBV19 with TRBJ1-2; 7 nucleotides agree with TRBD1. The CDR3 spans 15 residues. The germline gives CDR1 LNHDA, CDR2 SQIVND (reference sequence). J was trimmed by 7 bases and V by 5 bases; bases with no gene match: 13. The CDR3 region has the DNA TGTGCCAGTAGTCAGACAGGGACGGTCTCGTCTGGCTACACCTTC. Amino acid sequence: CASSQTGTVSSGYTF.

This clone was found once. V and J are TRBV7-2 and TRBJ2-7; TRBD2 aligns across 11 bases. Trimming took 7 bases from V and 4 from J; bases not matched to a gene: 6. Germline V CDR1 and CDR2: SGHTA, FQGNSA. The CDR3 extends over 14 amino acids. The CDR3 protein is CASNQGLAVYEQYF. The CDR3, as DNA: TGTGCCAGCAACCAGGGACTAGCGGTTTACGAGCAGTACTTC.

The J gene is TRBJ1-1, the V gene TRBV12-3 or TRBV12-4; D unresolved. The CDR3 extends over 13 amino acids. V was pared by 5 bases and J by 5 bases, with 12 bases between. CDR3 region: CASSPGGLTEAFF. CDR3 DNA sequence: TGTGCCAGCAGTCCCGGTGGGCTAACTGAAGCTTTCTTT.

The chain recombines TRBV5-1 with TRBJ1-1; 8 nucleotides match TRBD1. J lost 6 bases, V lost 4 bases, and 11 bases had no gene match. This CDR3 is built from 15 residues. Germline V gives CDR1 SGHRS, CDR2 YFSETQ. CDR3 region: CASSPRDRFDSEAFF. The CDR3 nucleotides are TGCGCCAGCAGCCCCCGGGACAGGTTCGACTCTGAAGCTTTCTTT.

The gene calls are TRBV28 and TRBJ1-5; no firm D call. This CDR3 contains 15 residues. Trimming shortened V by 5 bases and J by 0 bases, and 11 bases separated the two germline ends. CDR1 is MDHEN, CDR2 SYDVKM, per germline. The CDR3 sequence: CASSTSKYSNQPQHF. The CDR3, as DNA: TGTGCCAGCAGTACCAGTAAGTATAGCAATCAGCCCCAGCATTTT.

The rearrangement joins TRBV5-4 to TRBJ2-5; 12 bases map to TRBD2. Per the germline V gene, CDR1 is SGHNT and CDR2 is YYREEE (reference sequence). The CDR3 contains 17 residues. V lost 2 bases and J lost 5; bases outside the gene matches: 10. CDR3 in amino acids: CASSFGLAGRSSETQYF. CDR3 bases: TGTGCCAGCAGCTTTGGACTAGCGGGGAGGTCTAGCGAGACCCAGTACTTC.